The rows below give T cell receptor beta chains drawn from one sample of a study of response to subunit inactivated influenza vaccine. MiXCR was run by TCRdb on the RT-PCR reads, yielding one entry per CDR3 protein. The sample gives around 520,000 distinct CDR3 sequences, 25% of which show up once; 1.5% to 2% is in the top ten. This material consisted of CD4+ T cells sorted from PBMCs, taken roughly 5 days after vaccination. These receptors all come from a man aged 50 to 59 who received an inactivated influenza vaccine. Each CDR3 is given with its conserved first and last residue. Size is omitted from some rows. Given values are once, few, many or a class for expanded clones.

cdr3_aa v_call clone_size j_call
CASSSAGLAGRETQYF TRBV28 many TRBJ2-5
CASSLLAGGTYEQYF TRBV6-2/TRBV6-3 - TRBJ2-7
CASSQGRAIANEQFF TRBV3-1 - TRBJ2-1
CATSRDTDTQYF TRBV15 many TRBJ2-3
CASRPGRSSGNTIYF TRBV12-3/TRBV12-4 few TRBJ1-3
CSARHGAHTQYF TRBV20-1 - TRBJ2-3
CASRPGGAFGYEQFF TRBV7-2 few TRBJ2-1
CASRHPGGRSNIQYF TRBV11-2 many TRBJ2-4
CASGRKGLAGGPRINEQFF TRBV11-2 few TRBJ2-1
CASWGGRNSPLHF TRBV6-1 few TRBJ1-6
CASSVQRAGANVLTF TRBV6-2/TRBV6-3 few TRBJ2-6
CSVGGHIGNTEAFF TRBV29-1 few TRBJ1-1
CASSLDRYSYNEQFF TRBV6-2/TRBV6-3 many TRBJ2-1
CASSSPRGAWSETQYF TRBV11-2 - TRBJ2-5
CSARSPRGAYEQYF TRBV20-1 - TRBJ2-7
CASSEMGGGNTIYF TRBV5-6 few TRBJ1-3
CASSLRGVGDQETQYF TRBV12-3/TRBV12-4 - TRBJ2-5
CASSQRGGQPQHF TRBV3-1 few TRBJ1-5
CASSEEGFETQYF TRBV10-2 few TRBJ2-5
CASSYSHSRFWDPDEQFF TRBV6-2/TRBV6-3 - TRBJ2-1
CASSPTGVGQPQHF TRBV5-6 few TRBJ1-5
CASSLGPRSTTDTQYF TRBV5-6 - TRBJ2-3